The 16 T cell receptor beta chains presented below share a single source sample, sequenced in a study of blood T cells in healthy people across ages. Then a second PCR, running roughly 7 to 11 cycles, was carried out with a sample-barcoded 5' primer and a J-beta primer mix. TCRdb processed the 5' RACE reads anew with MiXCR; each CDR3 protein has one entry. The sample contains fewer than 800,000 distinct CDR3 sequences, 45% to 50% of which appear only once. Material for sequencing was blood. These receptors were collected from a woman aged 60 to 75 in good health.

Concerning this clonotype: A junction end diverges from the germline sequence, so it may reflect a read error. V and J are TRBV7-2 and TRBJ2-1; 12 bases match TRBD1. CDR3 length: 17 residues. Germline loops: CDR1 SGHTA, CDR2 FQGNSA. The DNA for the CDR3 is TGTGCCGGCAGCCCCGGGACAGGGGGCGGTAGGTACAATGAGCAGTTCTTC. Translated: CAGSPGTGGGRYNEQFF.

This clonotype came up a few times. The chain carries TRBV6-2 or TRBV6-3 and TRBJ2-1; 8 nucleotides match TRBD1. The CDR3 loop spans 12 amino acids. Trimming took 10 bases from V and 8 from J; bases not matched to a gene: 7. Germline lookup yields CDR1 MNHEY and CDR2 SVGEGT. The CDR3: CATFDRGDEQFF. CDR3 sequence (DNA): TGTGCCACCTTCGACAGGGGTGATGAGCAGTTCTTC.

V gene TRBV20-1 combines with J gene TRBJ2-1, with 7 bases aligning to TRBD2. The end of the DNA is better explained by TRBJ2-7, so the J call may be wrong. The CDR3 length is 16 residues. Looked up from germline, CDR1 is DFQATT and CDR2 is SNEGSKA (reference sequence). The CDR3 reads CSAREARGSSYNEQYF. CDR3 coding DNA: TGCAGTGCTAGGGAGGCACGCGGGAGTTCCTACAATGAGCAGTACTTC.

This chain uses TRBV6-5 with TRBJ2-4; possibly TRBD1 or TRBD2 for D (5 bases each). The DNA end is more similar to TRBJ2-7, so the J call may be wrong. CDR3 length equals 13 residues. CDR1 MNHEY and CDR2 SVGAGI come from the germline V gene. The CDR3: CASSYSGTGEQYF. CDR3 nucleotide sequence: TGTGCCAGCAGTTATTCGGGGACGGGCGAGCAGTACTTC.

The rearrangement uses TRBV4-3 and TRBJ2-1, with 9 bases matching TRBD1. CDR3 length equals 16 residues. Per germline, CDR1 LGHNA and CDR2 YSLEER. Losses at the gene ends were 2 bases for V and 6 bases for J; bases not matched to a gene: 8. This CDR3 is CASSQQSGTGINEQFF. The CDR3 bases are TGCGCCAGCAGCCAACAGTCCGGGACAGGGATCAATGAGCAGTTCTTC.

The genes are TRBV12-3 or TRBV12-4 and TRBJ2-1; the match to TRBD2 covers 7 bases. The V and J ends lost 3 bases and 7 bases, in that order; junction bases with no gene match: 6. The CDR3 runs 14 residues. The CDR3 spells CASSFAGVQNEQFF. The CDR3 DNA reads TGTGCCAGCAGTTTCGCGGGAGTTCAGAATGAGCAGTTCTTC.

The sample holds a few counts of this clonotype. The rearrangement links TRBV18 to TRBJ1-2; D gene unclear. With 3 bases removed from V and 1 base from J, the gap between germline ends came to 9 bases. This CDR3 region has 14 residues. Germline CDR1 is KGHSH and CDR2 is LQKENI. The CDR3 nucleotides read TGTGCCAGCTCACCCGGGGATGTTAACTATGGCTACACCTTC. Its protein is CASSPGDVNYGYTF.

There are a few counts of this clonotype. This chain connects TRBV11-3 to TRBJ2-3; perhaps TRBD2 as D (5 bases). Germline loops: CDR1 SGHNT, CDR2 YENEEA. The CDR3 runs to 16 residues. Trimming pared 5 bases from V and 1 base from J, leaving 16 bases between. CDR3 nucleotide sequence: TGTGCCAGCAGCCCCGGGGTGGGTATTGGCACAGATACGCAGTATTTT. Protein: CASSPGVGIGTDTQYF.

The chain couples TRBV20-1 to TRBJ2-1, with 8 bases that match TRBD2. The CDR3 totals 14 residues. With 6 bases clipped from V and 10 bases from J, the junction kept 14 bases outside the gene matches. CDR1 is DFQATT and CDR2 is SNEGSKA in the germline V gene (reference sequence). CDR3 DNA: TGCAGTGCACCAAGCGGGAGCTCTGTCGGCGAGCAGTTCTTC. The encoded protein is CSAPSGSSVGEQFF.

This chain links TRBV28 with TRBJ1-5, with no clear D. Germline CDR1 reads MDHEN; CDR2 reads SYDVKM. This CDR3 is built from 14 residues. V was trimmed by 6 bases and J by 0 bases, leaving 9 bases between them. The DNA for the CDR3 is TGTGCCAGCAGACCGCCGGGTAGCAATCAGCCCCAGCATTTT. It codes for CASRPPGSNQPQHF.

The CDR3 spells CARNTQYF. The CDR3 DNA is TGTGCCCGAAATACGCAGTATTTT. This chain uses TRBV27 with TRBJ2-3; D unclear. Trimming removed 11 bases from V and 7 bases from J, with 4 bases in between. CDR1 and CDR2 from the germline V gene are MNHEY and SMNVEV (reference sequence). CDR3 size: 8 residues.

This chain connects TRBV5-1 to TRBJ1-2; D not resolved. Per germline, CDR1 SGHRS and CDR2 YFSETQ. The CDR3 has 16 residues. The V gene lost 4 bases and the J gene lost 4 bases, with 20 bases spanning the gap. The CDR3 nucleotides read TGCGCCAGCAGCCCGGGGTCGGCAGGCCGGAGCTATGGCTACACCTTC. Translated: CASSPGSAGRSYGYTF.

CDR3 sequence: CASSSPQGGGETQYF. The CDR3 DNA reads TGTGCCAGCAGTTCCCCTCAGGGGGGCGGAGAGACCCAGTACTTC. The V call is TRBV28, the J call TRBJ2-5, with D possibly TRBD1 on 7 matching bases. Germline loops: CDR1 MDHEN, CDR2 SYDVKM. This CDR3 has 15 residues. V was cut by 4 bases and J by 4 bases, with 16 bases left in between.

The genes are TRBV9 and TRBJ2-1; 10 bases align to TRBD2. The J segment lost 3 bases and the V segment lost 0 bases, leaving 3 bases of the junction unmatched. The CDR3 loop spans 16 amino acids. CDR1 and CDR2 (germline): SGDLS, YYNGEE. CDR3 DNA sequence: TGTGCCAGCAGCGTAGCTAGCGGGAGACTCTACAATGAGCAGTTCTTC. The encoded protein is CASSVASGRLYNEQFF.

This clonotype was seen more than once but under ten times. The V call is TRBV3-1, the J call TRBJ2-7; 15 bases fit TRBD2. The J call is doubtful: the DNA matches TRBJ2-5 better. The CDR3 runs 16 residues. Germline loops: CDR1 LGHDT, CDR2 YNNKEL (reference sequence). DNA for the CDR3: TGTGCCAGCAGCCGAGGACTAGCGGGGGGGGTGGAGACCCAGTACTTC. The encoded protein is CASSRGLAGGVETQYF.

This clonotype was recorded at least ten times. The chain has TRBV7-9 and TRBJ1-2, with a tentative D call TRBD1 (5 bases). This CDR3 is 14 amino acids long. The V gene lost 0 bases and the J gene lost 3 bases, with 8 bases spanning the gap. The germline V gene encodes CDR1 SEHNR and CDR2 FQNEAQ (reference sequence). The CDR3 DNA follows: TGTGCCAGCAGCTTAGCGGGGGTTGACTATGGCTACACCTTC. Translating gives CASSLAGVDYGYTF.